The source of this T cell receptor (beta chain) is a study of patients and donors after allogeneic stem cell transplantation. Trimming shortened V by 3 bases and J by 4 bases, and 16 bases separated the two germline ends. The CDR3 is 15 residues long. Germline CDR1 and CDR2: PRHDT and FYEKMQ (reference sequence). This clonotype was found a few times. TCRdb analysed the RT-PCR reads with MiXCR anew, one entry per CDR3 protein. The sample contains about 960,000 distinct CDR3 sequences, about 20% of which appear only once. Sequencing input: blood, either unsorted or a sorted T cell fraction (not recorded which). This receptor was obtained from a human donor who was either an allogeneic HSCT recipient or a stem cell or donor lymphocyte infusion donor (not recorded which). It is not recorded whose cells these are; they may come from a transplant donor. The V gene is TRBV13, the J gene TRBJ2-7, with D possibly matching TRBD1 (6 bases). This chain's CDR3 is CASSLALDRSYEQYF. The CDR3 region has the DNA TGTGCCAGCAGCTTGGCGCTCGACAGGTCGTACGAGCAGTACTTC.